The 30 T cell receptor beta chains below come from one sample, sequenced in a study of metastatic and nonmetastatic thyroid tumors. TCRdb reanalyzed the PCR reads via MiXCR. The sample lists over 30,000 clones, approximately 16% occurring once. None of the patients had undergone any treatment ahead of thyroid surgery. The sample comprised blood. The receptors here all came from a male donor with papillary thyroid cancer or a benign thyroid nodule (not recorded which). Some clones in this sample may be carry-over from other donors' samples.

This clone was detected many times. This rearrangement joins TRBV18 to TRBJ2-2; possible D gene TRBD2, 5 bases. CDR1 KGHSH and CDR2 LQKENI come from the germline V gene. This CDR3 is built from 16 residues. V was pared by 0 bases and J by 2 bases, with 10 bases between. The CDR3 region is CASSPPSRGNTGELFF. The CDR3 region has the DNA TGTGCCAGCTCACCACCGAGTCGGGGAAACACCGGGGAGCTGTTTTTT.

This clone was observed at least ten times. This sequence joins TRBV7-8 and TRBJ2-3; 8 bases line up with TRBD2. CDR1 and CDR2 from the germline V gene are SGHVS and FQNEAQ. Trimming removed 2 bases from V and 11 bases from J; junction bases left unmatched: 18. The CDR3 has 17 amino acids. The CDR3 nucleotides read TGTGCCAGCAGCTTACGGGAGGGGCGGGAGACTGTTGGTGGGCAGTATTTT. Amino acids: CASSLREGRETVGGQYF.

Notes on this clone: Being one base from a much bigger clone, this may be a read error. This sequence joins TRBV4-1 and TRBJ2-1; TRBD2 matches at 8 bases. The CDR3 length is 16 residues. The V gene's germline CDR1 is MGHRA and CDR2 YSYEKL. The CDR3 DNA reads TGCGCCAGCAGCCGAGAAACTAGCGGATACTACAATGATCAGTTCTTC. Translating gives CASSRETSGYYNDQFF.

In this sample, this clone turned up many times. The chain uses TRBV2 and TRBJ2-3; D call uncertain. V dropped 2 bases and J dropped 0 bases, with 3 bases sitting between them. From germline, CDR1 is SNHLY and CDR2 FYNNEI. The CDR3 totals 13 residues. The CDR3 coding sequence is TGTGCCAGCAGTGAACAGAGCACAGATACGCAGTATTTT. Amino acids: CASSEQSTDTQYF. Filled out from reference TRBV2 and TRBJ2-3, the complete variable domain reads EPEVTQTPSHQVTQMGQEVILRCVPISNHLYFYWYRQILGQKVEFLVSFYNNEISEKSEIFDDQFSVERPDGSNFTLKIRSTKLEDSAMYFCASSEQSTDTQYFGPGTRLTVL.

Turning to this clone: One end of the junction is discordant with germline, which a read error may explain. Here the CDR3 DNA reads TGTGCCAGCAGCTACGGACAGTTTAATCCACCCCTCCACTTT. Translating gives CASSYGQFNPPLHF. This chain connects TRBV28 to TRBJ1-6, with a possible D match to TRBD1 (6 bases). There are 14 residues in the CDR3. Germline V CDR1 and CDR2: MDHEN, SYDVKM. The full variable domain, in which reference TRBV28 and TRBJ1-6 provide the parts outside the CDR3, is DVKVTQSSRYLVKRTGEKVFLECVQDMDHENMFWYRQDPGLGLRLIYFSYDVKMKEKGDIPEGYSVSREKKERFSLILESASTNQTSMYLCASSYGQFNPPLHFGNGTRLTVT.

This clone was seen ten or more times. V gene TRBV24-1 combines with J gene TRBJ2-1, with TRBD2 identical over 11 bases. CDR1 KGHDR and CDR2 SFDVKD come from the germline V gene. V shed 4 bases, J shed 1 base, and the junction held 5 bases outside the gene matches. The CDR3 has 17 amino acids. This CDR3 reads CATSDIAGGPSYNEQFF. The CDR3 DNA reads as TGTGCCACCAGTGACATAGCGGGAGGGCCGTCCTACAATGAGCAGTTCTTC.

The chain is built from TRBV6-2 or TRBV6-3 and TRBJ2-1; D gene uncertain. CDR1 is MNHEY and CDR2 is SVGEGT in the germline V gene. CDR3 length: 11 residues. V was trimmed by 5 bases and J by 7 bases, leaving 6 bases between them. The CDR3, as DNA: TGTGCCAGCAGTATAGCAAATGAGCAGTTCTTC. Translating it yields CASSIANEQFF.

This sequence joins TRBV20-1 and TRBJ2-1; no reliable D call. V was trimmed by 3 bases and J by 9 bases, leaving 21 bases between them. The V gene's germline CDR1 is DFQATT and CDR2 SNEGSKA (reference sequence). CDR3 length: 15 amino acids. The chain's CDR3 is CSARELVSPRSEQFF. CDR3 coding DNA: TGCAGTGCTAGGGAACTGGTCTCTCCACGCAGTGAGCAGTTCTTC.

This clone was found a few times. This may arise from a read error, as a much more abundant clone is one base away. The same CDR3 arises from other DNA sequences in this sample as well. V usage is TRBV5-1 and J usage is TRBJ2-4; 10 nucleotides match TRBD1. CDR1 and CDR2 (germline): SGHRS, YFSETQ. CDR3 length: 17 amino acids. V trimming: 4 bases; J trimming: 0 bases; junction bases outside the gene matches: 7. CDR3 amino acids: CASSPGQGVLAKNIQYF. The CDR3 nucleotides are TGCGCCAGCAGCCCTGGACAGGGGGTGCTAGCCAAAAACATTCAGTACTTC. The full variable domain, completed using reference TRBV5-1 and TRBJ2-4, is KAGVTQTPRYLIKTRGQQVTLSCSPISGHRSVSWYQQTPGQGLQFLFEYFSETQRNKGNFPGRFSGRQFSNSRSEMNVSTLELGDSALYLCASSPGQGVLAKNIQYFGAGTRLSVL.

About this clone itself: Mismatch with germline at one junction end may stem from a read error. The chain joins TRBV19 to TRBJ2-7, with a possible D match to TRBD1 (7 bases). The germline V gene has CDR1 LNHDA and CDR2 SQIVND (reference sequence). The CDR3 is made up of 13 amino acids. CDR3 DNA: TGTGCCAGTGCCAGACAGGGAGGCTACGAGCATGACTTC. Translation: CASARQGGYEHDF. The variable domain in full, completed from reference TRBV19 and TRBJ2-7, reads DGGITQSPKYLFRKEGQNVTLSCEQNLNHDAMYWYRQDPGQGLRLIYYSQIVNDFQKGDIAEGYSVSREKKESFPLTVTSAQKNPTAFYLCASARQGGYEHDFGPGTRLTVT.

This clone came up many times. The CDR3 here is CSARGVQRDRRKSPDTQYF. DNA of the CDR3: TGCAGTGCTAGAGGGGTCCAGCGGGACCGCCGGAAAAGCCCAGATACGCAGTATTTT. V usage is TRBV20-1 and J usage is TRBJ2-3; 7 bases map to TRBD2. The germline V gene has CDR1 DFQATT and CDR2 SNEGSKA (reference sequence). With V trimmed by 1 base and J by 4 bases, 20 bases remained unmatched. The CDR3 extends over 19 amino acids.

This clone was seen ten or more times. The chain joins TRBV10-1 to TRBJ2-3; 10 bases align to TRBD2. This CDR3 region has 18 residues. After removal of 6 bases from V and 1 base from J, the junction contained 13 bases not matched to a gene. The germline V gene encodes CDR1 WNHNN and CDR2 SYGVQD (reference sequence). CDR3 in amino acids: CASSEAKAGGHGTDTQYF. The CDR3 nucleotides are TGCGCCAGCAGCGAGGCCAAAGCGGGAGGGCATGGCACAGATACGCAGTATTTT.

In this sample, this clone turned up many times. The chain links TRBV2 to TRBJ1-2; D may be TRBD1 (6 bases). This CDR3 has 13 residues. Trimming removed 2 bases from V and 4 bases from J, with 8 bases in between. The germline gives CDR1 SNHLY, CDR2 FYNNEI. The CDR3, as DNA: TGTGCCAGCAGTGAAACAGGGTTCTATGGCTACACCTTC. The encoded protein is CASSETGFYGYTF.

The sample holds many counts of this clone. V is TRBV3-1 and J is TRBJ2-1; the match to TRBD2 covers 13 bases. This CDR3 is 18 amino acids long. Germline V gene sequence: CDR1 LGHDT, CDR2 YNNKEL (reference sequence). J gave up 6 bases and V 0 bases, and 8 bases lay outside the gene matches. CDR3 protein: CASSQENTGLAGFNEQFF. For the CDR3, the DNA is TGTGCCAGCAGCCAAGAAAATACGGGACTAGCGGGATTCAATGAGCAGTTCTTC.

Ten or more counts support this clone. This chain joins TRBV24-1 and TRBJ2-1; D possibly corresponds to TRBD1 (5 bases). The germline V and J ends were trimmed by 2 bases and 5 bases, with 12 bases remaining between them. Germline lookup yields CDR1 KGHDR and CDR2 SFDVKD. This CDR3 has 15 residues. This CDR3 reads CATSDYETGHNEQFF. The CDR3 region has the DNA TGTGCCACCAGTGATTATGAAACAGGACACAATGAGCAGTTCTTC.

This clone was seen ten or more times. This rearrangement joins TRBV27 to TRBJ1-2; no firm D call. Germline values: CDR1 MNHEY, CDR2 SMNVEV (reference sequence). V was trimmed by 8 bases and J by 8 bases, leaving 21 bases between them. CDR3 length: 14 amino acids. CDR3 protein: CASLRLKVVWGYTF. The CDR3 DNA sequence: TGTGCCAGCTTGAGACTGAAGGTTGTCTGGGGCTACACCTTC.

The chain couples TRBV6-2 or TRBV6-3 to TRBJ1-2, with D unresolved. This CDR3 has 13 residues. The germline V and J ends were trimmed by 3 bases and 6 bases, with 11 bases remaining between them. Germline CDR1 is MNHEY and CDR2 is SVGEGT. The CDR3 sequence: CASSYESLNGYTF. CDR3 sequence (DNA): TGTGCCAGCAGTTATGAGAGTCTCAATGGCTACACCTTC.

The V call is TRBV27, the J call TRBJ2-2; D uncertain. The germline CDR1 and CDR2 sequences are MNHEY and SMNVEV (reference sequence). This CDR3 comprises 16 residues. Trimming pared 5 bases from V and 5 bases from J, leaving 18 bases between. Here the CDR3 reads CASSPPGIVATGELFF. CDR3 bases: TGTGCCAGCAGTCCGCCAGGTATAGTAGCAACCGGGGAGCTGTTTTTT.

The chain's CDR3 is CASYIDYEQYF. The CDR3 DNA reads TGTGCCAGCTACATTGACTACGAGCAGTACTTC. V is TRBV2 and J is TRBJ2-7; D is unclear. The V gene lost 8 bases and the J gene lost 3 bases, with 8 bases spanning the gap. Germline V gene sequence: CDR1 SNHLY, CDR2 FYNNEI. This CDR3 is built from 11 residues. Full variable domain (missing parts from reference TRBV2 and TRBJ2-7): EPEVTQTPSHQVTQMGQEVILRCVPISNHLYFYWYRQILGQKVEFLVSFYNNEISEKSEIFDDQFSVERPDGSNFTLKIRSTKLEDSAMYFCASYIDYEQYFGPGTRLTVT.

This clone was counted at least ten times. The chain couples TRBV10-1 to TRBJ2-1; D gene uncertain. From germline, CDR1 is WNHNN and CDR2 SYGVQD (reference sequence). V dropped 2 bases and J dropped 9 bases, with 11 bases sitting between them. CDR3 length: 13 residues. The CDR3 sequence is CASSERTQSEQFF. CDR3 DNA sequence: TGCGCCAGCAGTGAGAGGACCCAAAGTGAGCAGTTCTTC.

This clone was detected many times. The chain couples TRBV7-9 to TRBJ2-5; TRBD1 aligns across 9 bases. Germline values: CDR1 SEHNR, CDR2 FQNEAQ (reference sequence). The CDR3 has 15 amino acids. V lost 5 bases and J lost 5; bases outside the gene matches: 9. CDR3 region: CASSPSTGGLETQYF. The CDR3 region has the DNA TGTGCCAGCAGCCCCAGCACAGGGGGCCTTGAGACCCAGTACTTC.

Many counts were recorded for this clone. This chain uses TRBV7-2 with TRBJ2-7, with 9 bases that match TRBD2. Unmatched junction bases numbered 5, after V lost 1 base and J lost 4 bases. From germline, CDR1 is SGHTA and CDR2 FQGNSA. The CDR3 totals 15 residues. This CDR3 reads CASSLVRLADYEQYF. CDR3 in DNA: TGTGCCAGCAGCTTAGTTAGACTAGCGGATTACGAGCAGTACTTC.

By sample fraction, this clone is medium-sized. The chain joins TRBV27 to TRBJ2-7; 10 bases are a match to TRBD1. Germline loops: CDR1 MNHEY, CDR2 SMNVEV (reference sequence). The CDR3 extends over 15 amino acids. V lost 3 bases and J lost 4; bases outside the gene matches: 6. CDR3 sequence (DNA): TGTGCCAGCAGTTTTTCCGGACAGGGGGGTTACGAGCAGTACTTC. This codes for CASSFSGQGGYEQYF.

This clone was detected many times. V is TRBV11-1 and J is TRBJ1-6; TRBD1 aligns across 8 bases. The CDR3 consists of 16 residues. V was clipped by 2 bases and J by 8 bases; unmatched bases: 8. Germline CDR1 reads SGHAT; CDR2 reads FQDESV (reference sequence). This CDR3 reads CASSLRTGRIYSPLHF. CDR3 coding DNA: TGTGCCAGCAGCTTAAGGACAGGGCGAATATATTCACCCCTCCACTTT. Full variable domain (outside the CDR3, taken from reference TRBV11-1 and TRBJ1-6): EAEVAQSPRYKITEKSQAVAFWCDPISGHATLYWYRQILGQGPELLVQFQDESVVDDSQLPKDRFSAERLKGVDSTLKIQPAELGDSAMYLCASSLRTGRIYSPLHFGNGTRLTVT.

There are a few counts of this clone. The gene calls are TRBV12-5 and TRBJ2-7; 14 bases line up with TRBD2. Germline V lookup: CDR1 LGHNT, CDR2 FRNRAP. The CDR3 totals 17 residues. Germline trimming cut 6 bases from V and 2 bases from J; bases unmatched to any gene: 9. CDR3 protein: CASGPGLAGGKTYEQYF. CDR3 nucleotide sequence: TGTGCTAGTGGCCCCGGACTAGCGGGAGGAAAGACCTACGAGCAGTACTTC.

V is TRBV20-1 and J is TRBJ2-7; perhaps D is TRBD1 or TRBD2 (5 bases each). The V end lost 4 bases, the J end lost 11 bases, and 24 bases lay between the germline ends. There are 14 residues in the CDR3. Germline-derived CDR1 and CDR2 are DFQATT and SNEGSKA (reference sequence). The CDR3 loop is CSATRVEGEGEKYF. In DNA, the CDR3 is TGCAGTGCTACTAGGGTAGAGGGAGAAGGGGAGAAGTACTTC.

CDR3 loop: CARNPGQGFENSPLHF. The CDR3 nucleotides read TGTGCCAGAAATCCGGGACAGGGGTTCGAGAATTCACCCCTCCACTTT. V gene TRBV2 combines with J gene TRBJ1-6; the match to TRBD1 covers 10 bases. V shed 9 bases, J shed 7 bases, and the junction held 12 bases outside the gene matches. CDR1 SNHLY and CDR2 FYNNEI come from the germline V gene. CDR3 length: 16 amino acids.

This clone showed up many times. The chain is built from TRBV19 and TRBJ1-5, with 10 bases aligning to TRBD1. Per germline, CDR1 LNHDA and CDR2 SQIVND (reference sequence). The V segment lost 8 bases and the J segment 2 bases; nucleotides outside the gene matches: 6. This CDR3 has 15 amino acids. The CDR3 sequence: CASSGQGGGNQPQHF. The CDR3 coding sequence is TGTGCCAGTTCTGGACAGGGGGGTGGCAATCAGCCCCAGCATTTT. The whole variable domain, filled in from reference TRBV19 and TRBJ1-5, reads DGGITQSPKYLFRKEGQNVTLSCEQNLNHDAMYWYRQDPGQGLRLIYYSQIVNDFQKGDIAEGYSVSREKKESFPLTVTSAQKNPTAFYLCASSGQGGGNQPQHFGDGTRLSIL.

This clone showed up many times. This chain connects TRBV6-1 to TRBJ2-1; D is ambiguous. Trimming removed 6 bases at V and 5 bases at J, with 5 bases between. The CDR3 runs 11 residues. Germline CDR1 MNHNS, CDR2 SASEGT. CDR3 nucleotides: TGTGCCAGCAGCCCCAACAATGAGCAGTTCTTC. As protein: CASSPNNEQFF.

This clone was seen many times. The V gene is TRBV9, the J gene TRBJ2-3; the D is unclear. CDR3 size: 12 residues. V gave up 0 bases and J gave up 5 bases, with 4 bases separating them. Per the germline V gene, CDR1 is SGDLS and CDR2 is YYNGEE. The CDR3, as DNA: TGTGCCAGCAGCGTAGAGGAAGATACGCAGTATTTT. It codes for CASSVEEDTQYF. The full variable domain, its missing parts supplied by reference TRBV9 and TRBJ2-3, is DSGVTQTPKHLITATGQRVTLRCSPRSGDLSVYWYQQSLDQGLQFLIQYYNGEERAKGNILERFSAQQFPDLHSELNLSSLELGDSALYFCASSVEEDTQYFGPGTRLTVL.